Listed below are T cell receptor beta chains from one sample, sequenced in a study of vaccination and CD4 T cells after COVID-19. TCRdb processed the PCR reads anew with MiXCR; each CDR3 protein has one entry. This sample carries approximately 30,000 distinct CDR3 sequences, 51% of them seen once, and the ten largest clones take around 5.5%. Sequencing used CD4+ T cells from blood, obtained about 7 months after SARS-CoV-2 vaccination. The receptors were gathered from a human donor who had recovered from COVID-19. Both conserved end residues are part of each CDR3. The D gene is left open where the match is weak.

cdr3_aa d_call v_call cdr3_length
CASSGDSNEQFF TRBD1 TRBV2 12
CASSESVADEQFF - TRBV10-2 13
CASSRVPGGTGELFF TRBD1 TRBV27 15
CSARLASGSSADTQYF TRBD2 TRBV20-1 16
CASSLLGGNTGELFF - TRBV28 15
CATSRDTGTNNEQFF - TRBV15 15
CASRLSSGTSVYNEQFF TRBD2 TRBV27 17
CASSSRDRRTTLPYEQYF - TRBV7-9 18
CASSLGGINEQYF TRBD2 TRBV7-9 13
CSARDQQDSYTEAFF - TRBV20-1 15
CASLPDIATGELFF - TRBV6-1 14
CASSSSPGGPKMNEQFF - TRBV7-9 17
CASSDGRNQETQYF - TRBV2 14
CASSLPGLAGVIEQFF TRBD2 TRBV7-8 16
CASSLGAFGYTF - TRBV7-9 12
CASSSTPGGPSDTQYF TRBD2 TRBV7-6 16
CASSRVQFEGTDTQYF - TRBV7-9 16
CASSPSTGGRETQYF TRBD1 TRBV7-9 15
CASSDSGSSYNEQFF TRBD2 TRBV2 15
CASSPTSGPYNEQFF TRBD2 TRBV7-9 15
CASSQDIFVGGRGPFF TRBD1 TRBV4-1 16
CASSPTGDISGANVLTF TRBD1 TRBV5-4 17
CSASSAEKGNEQYF - TRBV20-1 14
CASSAGNQVKGGPQHF - TRBV14 16
CASSPPSRKETQYF - TRBV18 14
CASSLHSSGSSYEQYF TRBD2 TRBV7-2 16
CASTVGGLGGQPQHF - TRBV6-1 15
CASKANRVSTDTQYF - TRBV4-1 15
CSATTSGIGNEQFF TRBD2 TRBV20-1 14
CASSLVVDGIQYF - TRBV7-2 13
CASSESIRDRGFDEQFF TRBD1 TRBV6-1 17
CSAADATNEKLFF - TRBV20-1 13
CASSWGVTDTQYF - TRBV6-1 13
CSVPRTSFTGELFF TRBD2 TRBV20-1 14
CASSYQQGTNYGYTF TRBD1 TRBV6-5 15